This T cell receptor (beta chain) is drawn from a study of blood T cell repertoires in COVID-19. Whole-study context: There were acute and convalescent COVID-19 samples, and they came from the United States, Italy and Spain. From T cells, B-cell-depleted T cells, or PBMCs came the material, which was cDNA or gDNA.

Study processing details: For nucleated cells, counts were estimated from reference gene primer amplification. The assay was immunoSEQ multiplex PCR, and TCRdb's table has in-frame clones only and misses some. From that table come the V and J calls and clone size; the DNA was used to work out D and trimming. The data show some 240,000 clones, roughly 88% seen once. This receptor was taken from a woman aged 40-49 years who had recovered from COVID-19. The specimen was peripheral blood.

This CDR3 reads CASSRRTALNQPQHF. In nucleotides, the CDR3 is TGTGCCAGTAGTCGACGGACAGCCCTAAATCAGCCCCAGCATTTT. The chain carries TRBV19 and TRBJ1-5, with D possibly matching TRBD1 (6 bases). V was cut by 5 bases and J by 4 bases, with 15 bases left in between. The germline CDR1 and CDR2 sequences are LNHDA and SQIVND (reference sequence). CDR3 size: 15 residues.